This T cell receptor beta chain derives from a study of T cell responses to AZD1222 COVID-19 vaccine. Points from the study as a whole: White British ancestry dominated among donors, who included more females, and clonal diversity was possibly underestimated. Just 6 or 7 people given AZD1222 tested seropositive at baseline. An increase in Spike-specific TCR breadth and depth was observed after two AZD1222 doses.

Clones were read by immunoSEQ multiplex PCR, and TCRdb kept only the in-frame ones, dropping some. The data show roughly 100,000 clones, with around nine tenths seen just once and about 17% held by the top ten. This CDR3 is built from 13 residues. From germline, CDR1 is SNHLY and CDR2 FYNNEI. The ends were cut back, 4 bases at V and 4 bases at J, with 8 bases in the middle. About this clone itself: What it binds is unknown.

The sample consisted of peripheral blood, taken 28 days after the second AZD1222 dose. V and J are TRBV2 and TRBJ1-5; D is uncertain. The sequence derives from an adult who received the AZD1222 COVID-19 vaccine. In DNA, the CDR3 is TGTGCCAGCAGTGTAACTCGAAATCAGCCCCAGCATTTT. Amino acid sequence: CASSVTRNQPQHF.